The 13 T cell receptor beta chains in this list originate from one sample, sequenced in a study of identical twins. TCRdb redid the calling of the 5' RACE reads with MiXCR, one entry per CDR3 protein. The data show about 470,000 distinct CDR3 sequences, approximately 25% seen once. These records were also assigned to another study, of T cells expressing NK-cell markers.

The sample taken for sequencing was CD4+ T cells sorted from blood. All receptors derive from a woman in her late teens or twenties in good health.

This clonotype was seen a few times. The genes are TRBV7-8 and TRBJ2-1; a possible D gene is TRBD1 (5 bases). The germline V and J ends were trimmed by 5 bases and 13 bases, with 12 bases remaining between them. The CDR3 contains 11 residues. Per the germline V gene, CDR1 is SGHVS and CDR2 is FQNEAQ. The CDR3 DNA reads as TGTGCCAGCAGCCCCCAGGGATTACAGTTCTTC. Its translation is CASSPQGLQFF.

The CDR3, as DNA: TGTGCCACCAGCAGATCCACTAGCGGGGCGTACCAAGAGACCCAGTACTTC. This codes for CATSRSTSGAYQETQYF. The chain has TRBV15 and TRBJ2-5; 10 nucleotides line up with TRBD2. This CDR3 region has 17 residues. The V gene's germline CDR1 is LNHNV and CDR2 YYDKDF (reference sequence). Trimming removed 2 bases from V and 0 bases from J; junction bases left unmatched: 6.

This clonotype has a handful of counts. The chain has TRBV10-3 and TRBJ1-1; the match to TRBD1 covers 9 bases. Germline V gene lookup returns CDR1 ENHRY and CDR2 SYGVKD. V was pared by 4 bases and J by 6 bases, with 9 bases of the junction left unmatched. The CDR3 is 15 residues long. CDR3 sequence reads: CAISGRTGDVAEAFF. Here the CDR3 DNA reads TGTGCCATCAGTGGACGGACAGGGGATGTTGCTGAAGCTTTCTTT.

The sample holds a few counts of this clonotype. V gene TRBV7-2 combines with J gene TRBJ2-1, with TRBD1 as a possible D gene (5 bases). The CDR3 covers 15 residues. Trimming took off 1 base at V and 7 bases at J, with 14 bases between the two ends. The germline gives CDR1 SGHTA, CDR2 FQGNSA. This chain's CDR3 is CASSLGGLYGNEQFF. Written as DNA, the CDR3 is TGTGCCAGCAGCTTAGGGGGCCTTTACGGGAATGAGCAGTTCTTC.

This clonotype was picked up a small number of times. The gene calls are TRBV20-1 and TRBJ1-1; D uncertain. There are 11 residues in the CDR3. V was clipped by 4 bases and J by 7 bases, with 10 bases between them. Germline CDR1 and CDR2: DFQATT and SNEGSKA (reference sequence). CDR3 sequence (DNA): TGCAGTGCTACGCGACGAGATGAAGCTTTCTTT. Protein: CSATRRDEAFF.

The chain recombines TRBV3-1 with TRBJ2-7; possibly TRBD1 or TRBD2 for D (5 bases each). The CDR3 consists of 14 residues. Germline lookup yields CDR1 LGHDT and CDR2 YNNKEL (reference sequence). V dropped 2 bases and J dropped 5 bases, with 13 bases sitting between them. CDR3 loop: CASSQRRGANEQYF. The CDR3 DNA sequence: TGTGCCAGCAGCCAAAGGAGAGGGGCCAACGAGCAGTACTTC.

The rearrangement uses TRBV12-3 or TRBV12-4 and TRBJ2-1, with 7 bases fitting TRBD2. V shed 3 bases and J 8 bases; nucleotides not matched to a gene: 7. This CDR3 contains 14 residues. CDR3 in amino acids: CASSFYLGGDEQFF. The CDR3 DNA reads TGTGCCAGCAGTTTTTATTTGGGGGGGGATGAGCAGTTCTTC.

CDR3 nucleotide sequence: TGTGCCAGCAGTTTATATCTAGCCGGTCTTGCCGGGGAGCTGTTTTTT. This gives the protein CASSLYLAGLAGELFF. The J gene is TRBJ2-2, the V gene TRBV27; D possibly corresponds to TRBD2 (5 bases). The CDR3 is 16 amino acids. The V gene's germline CDR1 is MNHEY and CDR2 SMNVEV (reference sequence). The V end was cut by 1 base, the J end by 6 bases, with 15 bases between.

This clonotype has just a few counts. The chain joins TRBV14 to TRBJ1-4; D is perhaps TRBD1 (5 bases). The germline CDR1 and CDR2 sequences are SGHDN and FVKESK. Deletions cut 4 bases from V and 7 bases from J, with 10 bases between. The CDR3 is made up of 13 amino acids. For the CDR3, the DNA is TGTGCCAGCAGCCCGGGGGTCGGTGAAAAACTGTTTTTT. Protein sequence: CASSPGVGEKLFF.

This clonotype showed up just a few times. The chain links TRBV7-2 to TRBJ2-1; 7 bases are a match to TRBD2. The CDR3 spans 16 residues. J gave up 8 bases and V 5 bases, and 15 bases lay outside the gene matches. The germline CDR1 and CDR2 sequences are SGHTA and FQGNSA. CDR3 nucleotide sequence: TGTGCCAGCAGCCCCCACATCTCCGCGGGAGACTATGAGCAGTTCTTC. As protein: CASSPHISAGDYEQFF.

This clonotype was detected only once. The chain employs TRBV6-2 or TRBV6-3 and TRBJ2-2; D gene uncertain. In germline, CDR1 is MNHEY, CDR2 SVGEGT. The CDR3 extends over 13 amino acids. The V end lost 7 bases, the J end lost 3 bases, and 9 bases lay between the germline ends. CDR3 nucleotide sequence: TGTGCCAGCACTTTATACCACACCGGGGAGCTGTTTTTT. Amino acids: CASTLYHTGELFF.

The V gene is TRBV20-1, the J gene TRBJ1-4; D not resolved. Per the germline V gene, CDR1 is DFQATT and CDR2 is SNEGSKA (reference sequence). Trimming pared 0 bases from V and 4 bases from J, leaving 12 bases between. The length of the CDR3 is 15 residues. In DNA, the CDR3 is TGCAGTGCTAGAGATCGGCAGGTCGGTAATGAAAAACTGTTTTTT. Its protein is CSARDRQVGNEKLFF.

This clonotype was seen a handful of times. This chain links TRBV20-1 with TRBJ1-1; maybe TRBD1 (6 bases). Trimming removed 5 bases at V and 2 bases at J, with 12 bases between. Germline V CDR1 and CDR2: DFQATT, SNEGSKA (reference sequence). This CDR3 region has 13 residues. Here the CDR3 reads CSARRGTNTEAFF. In DNA, the CDR3 is TGCAGTGCTCGCAGGGGAACCAACACTGAAGCTTTCTTT.